These 13 T cell receptor beta chains were sequenced from one sample in a study of a mutant IDH1 vaccine in newly diagnosed glioma. No antigens are known for them. Stated time point: week 11, during vaccination. Each dose of the vaccine consisted of 300 ug of mutant IDH1 20-mer peptide, with topical imiquimod. The data were produced by immunoSEQ multiplex PCR, yet TCRdb's version contains in-frame clones alone and is incomplete. The profile covers some 130,000 clones, with roughly 77% appearing a single time and 5% to 7% taken by the ten largest. The sequencing here drew on PBMCs, taken from a glioma patient whose treatment included an IDH1 peptide vaccine. The receptors here all came from a man aged 35 to 55 with glioma.

The chain employs TRBV4-1 and TRBJ2-3, with 9 bases fitting TRBD1. Per the germline V gene, CDR1 is MGHRA and CDR2 is YSYEKL. V trimming: 4 bases; J trimming: 6 bases; junction bases outside the gene matches: 5. The CDR3 runs 14 residues. The CDR3 protein is CASSPGQGMDTQYF. CDR3 nucleotides: TGCGCCAGCAGCCCGGGACAGGGAATGGATACGCAGTATTTT.

This chain connects TRBV18 to TRBJ1-6; D unclear. V was clipped by 2 bases and J by 6 bases, with 8 bases between them. The length of the CDR3 is 14 residues. Germline V gene data show CDR1 as KGHSH and CDR2 as LQKENI. The CDR3 bases are TGTGCCAGCTCACCAGGGGTCGGTAATTCACCCCTCCACTTT. It yields the protein CASSPGVGNSPLHF.

This rearrangement joins TRBV4-3 to TRBJ2-2; the D call may be TRBD1 or TRBD2 (5 bases each). Germline CDR1 reads LGHNA; CDR2 reads YSLEER. The CDR3 runs 16 residues. V shed 4 bases and J shed 3 bases, with 15 bases lying between them. The CDR3 DNA follows: TGCGCCAGCAGCCCCGGGACGGAGATTTACACCGGGGAGCTGTTTTTT. Its protein product is CASSPGTEIYTGELFF.

This clone occurred once. J is TRBJ2-3 and V is TRBV27; D is tentatively TRBD1 or TRBD2 (6 bases each). The germline gives CDR1 MNHEY, CDR2 SMNVEV (reference sequence). The CDR3 sequence is 14 residues long. The V gene lost 8 bases and the J gene lost 1 base, with 13 bases spanning the gap. The CDR3 DNA reads as TGTGCCAGCGCCTCCCGGGGGCGCACAGATACGCAGTATTTT. Its protein product is CASASRGRTDTQYF.

The chain employs TRBV4-3 and TRBJ1-3, with D maybe TRBD1 (6 bases). Germline V lookup: CDR1 LGHNA, CDR2 YSLEER. Trimming left V 1 base short and J 2 bases short, with 12 bases between. The CDR3 covers 16 residues. This chain's CDR3 is CASSQAPTGAGNTIYF. DNA for the CDR3: TGCGCCAGCAGCCAAGCCCCGACAGGTGCTGGAAACACCATATATTTT.

The rearrangement uses TRBV4-2 and TRBJ1-2, with 9 bases aligning to TRBD1. This CDR3 has 12 residues. Germline V gene data show CDR1 as LGHNA and CDR2 as YNFKEQ. V lost 4 bases to trimming and J lost 14 bases; unmatched junction nucleotides: 8. CDR3 in amino acids: CASSPRDRALTF. In nucleotides, the CDR3 is TGTGCCAGCAGCCCCCGGGACAGGGCTTTGACCTTC.

The chain links TRBV7-2 to TRBJ2-4; D may be TRBD2 (6 bases). Germline assignment: CDR1 SGHTA and CDR2 FQGNSA. V was clipped by 5 bases and J by 0 bases, with 17 bases between them. This CDR3 is 17 amino acids long. CDR3 in amino acids: CASSKRGTRLAKNIQYF. CDR3 DNA: TGTGCCAGCAGCAAACGGGGGACCAGGCTAGCCAAAAACATTCAGTACTTC.

This clone was detected only once. This rearrangement joins TRBV7-8 to TRBJ2-7; 10 positions agree with TRBD1. The germline CDR1 and CDR2 sequences are SGHVS and FQNEAQ. There are 15 residues in the CDR3. V lost 4 bases to trimming and J lost 4 bases; unmatched junction nucleotides: 7. CDR3 loop: CASSSTGTGVYEQYF. In DNA form, the CDR3 reads TGTGCCAGCAGCTCCACCGGGACAGGGGTGTACGAGCAGTACTTC.

The V and J genes are TRBV28 and TRBJ2-1; maybe TRBD2 (6 bases). CDR1 is MDHEN and CDR2 is SYDVKM in the germline V gene. Trimming stripped 3 bases from V and 8 bases from J, with 29 bases between. The CDR3 sequence is 19 residues long. CDR3 nucleotides: TGTGCCAGCAGTTTGGGTCCTTACGCGGGATCCGGGGGTTACGATGAGCAGTTCTTC. It yields the protein CASSLGPYAGSGGYDEQFF.

J is TRBJ2-2 and V is TRBV7-9; TRBD2 matches at 9 bases. Germline CDR1 SEHNR, CDR2 FQNEAQ (reference sequence). V trimming: 4 bases; J trimming: 2 bases; junction bases outside the gene matches: 2. The CDR3 length is 15 residues. The CDR3 nucleotides are TGTGCCAGCAGCTCAGCGGGGGGAAACACCGGGGAGCTGTTTTTT. Protein sequence: CASSSAGGNTGELFF.

The chain employs TRBV7-2 and TRBJ2-7; TRBD1 agrees at 9 bases. Germline-derived CDR1 and CDR2 are SGHTA and FQGNSA. V dropped 0 bases and J dropped 3; count of bases not matched to a gene: 6. The length of the CDR3 is 16 residues. CDR3 DNA sequence: TGTGCCAGCAGCTTAGCGGGACAGGGTTCAGGCTACGAGCAGTACTTC. Its protein product is CASSLAGQGSGYEQYF.

The V call is TRBV6-1, the J call TRBJ1-5; 8 nucleotides agree with TRBD1. Germline V gives CDR1 MNHNS, CDR2 SASEGT. The CDR3 totals 14 residues. V lost 6 bases, J lost 6 bases, and 7 bases stayed unmatched. CDR3 in amino acids: CASRRTGMGQPQHF. The CDR3 region has the DNA TGTGCCAGCAGACGGACAGGGATGGGTCAGCCCCAGCATTTT.

This chain joins TRBV12-5 and TRBJ2-3; D is ambiguous. The CDR3 is 13 amino acids. Between the trimmed V and J ends, which lost 0 bases and 5 bases, there was a span of 6 bases. Germline assignment: CDR1 LGHNT and CDR2 FRNRAP. CDR3 DNA sequence: TGTGCTAGTGGTTTGGTAAGGGTAGATACGCAGTATTTT. It translates to CASGLVRVDTQYF. The entire variable domain, with the rest obtained from reference TRBV12-5 and TRBJ2-3, is as follows: DARVTQTPRHKVTEMGQEVTMRCQPILGHNTVFWYRQTMMQGLELLAYFRNRAPLDDSGMPKDRFSAEMPDATLATLKIQPSEPRDSAVYFCASGLVRVDTQYFGPGTRLTVL.